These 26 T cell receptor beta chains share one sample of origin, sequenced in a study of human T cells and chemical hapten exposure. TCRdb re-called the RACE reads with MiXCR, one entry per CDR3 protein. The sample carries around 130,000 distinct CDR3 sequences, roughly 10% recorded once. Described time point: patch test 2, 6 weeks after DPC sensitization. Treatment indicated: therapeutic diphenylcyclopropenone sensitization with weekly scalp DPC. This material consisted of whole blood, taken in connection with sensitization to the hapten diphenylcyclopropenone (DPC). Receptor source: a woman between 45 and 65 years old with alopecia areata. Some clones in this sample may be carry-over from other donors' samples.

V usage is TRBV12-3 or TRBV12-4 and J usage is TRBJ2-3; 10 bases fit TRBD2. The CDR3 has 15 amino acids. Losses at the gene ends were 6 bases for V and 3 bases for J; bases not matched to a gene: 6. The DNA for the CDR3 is TGTGCCAGCAGGAGAGCGGGAGGGATGACAGATACGCAGTATTTT. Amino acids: CASRRAGGMTDTQYF.

The CDR3 bases are TGTGCCAGCCGAGAGTCAGATACGCAGTATTTT. Its protein product is CASRESDTQYF. This chain connects TRBV7-9 to TRBJ2-3; no clear D. Germline-derived CDR1 and CDR2 are SEHNR and FQNEAQ (reference sequence). V lost 8 bases and J lost 4, with 7 bases in between. The length of the CDR3 is 11 residues.

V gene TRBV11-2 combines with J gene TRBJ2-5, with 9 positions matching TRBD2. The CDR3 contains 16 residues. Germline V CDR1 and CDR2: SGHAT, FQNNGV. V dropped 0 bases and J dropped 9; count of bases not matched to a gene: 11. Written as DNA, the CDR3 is TGTGCCAGCAGCTTAGAAAGGACTAGCGCCACCCGGGCCCAGTACTTC. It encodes CASSLERTSATRAQYF.

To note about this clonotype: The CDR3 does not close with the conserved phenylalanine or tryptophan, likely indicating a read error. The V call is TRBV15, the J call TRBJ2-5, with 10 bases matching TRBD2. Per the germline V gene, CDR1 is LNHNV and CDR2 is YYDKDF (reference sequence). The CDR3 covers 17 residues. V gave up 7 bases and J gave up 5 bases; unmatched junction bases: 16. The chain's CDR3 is CATTPGASGRIGETQYL. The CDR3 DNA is TGTGCCACCACTCCAGGGGCTAGCGGGAGAATTGGGGAGACCCAGTACCTC.

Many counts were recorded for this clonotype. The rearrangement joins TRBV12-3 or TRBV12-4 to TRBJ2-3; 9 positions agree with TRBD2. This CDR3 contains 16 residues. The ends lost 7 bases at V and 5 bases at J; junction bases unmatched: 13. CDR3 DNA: TGTGCCAGCACCCCGGGCGGCGGGAGGGCCAAAGATACGCAGTATTTT. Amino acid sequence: CASTPGGGRAKDTQYF.

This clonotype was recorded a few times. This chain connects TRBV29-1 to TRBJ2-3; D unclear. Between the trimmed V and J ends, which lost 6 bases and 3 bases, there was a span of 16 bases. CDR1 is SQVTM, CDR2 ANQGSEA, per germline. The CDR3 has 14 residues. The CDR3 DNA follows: TGCAGCGTCGACACCACACCGAAAACAGATACGCAGTATTTT. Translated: CSVDTTPKTDTQYF.

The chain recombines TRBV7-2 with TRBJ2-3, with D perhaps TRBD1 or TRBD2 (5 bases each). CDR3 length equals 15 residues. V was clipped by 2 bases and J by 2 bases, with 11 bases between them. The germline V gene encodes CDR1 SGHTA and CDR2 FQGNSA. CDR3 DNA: TGTGCCAGCAGCTTACAGGTCGGGGCCACAGATACGCAGTATTTT. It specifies CASSLQVGATDTQYF.

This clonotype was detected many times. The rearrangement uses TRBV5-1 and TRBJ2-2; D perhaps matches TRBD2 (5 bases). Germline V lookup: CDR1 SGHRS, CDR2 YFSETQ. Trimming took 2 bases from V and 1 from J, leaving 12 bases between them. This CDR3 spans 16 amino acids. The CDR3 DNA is TGCGCCAGCAGCTTTTCCCTAGCTGGGAACACCGGGGAGCTGTTTTTT. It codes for CASSFSLAGNTGELFF.

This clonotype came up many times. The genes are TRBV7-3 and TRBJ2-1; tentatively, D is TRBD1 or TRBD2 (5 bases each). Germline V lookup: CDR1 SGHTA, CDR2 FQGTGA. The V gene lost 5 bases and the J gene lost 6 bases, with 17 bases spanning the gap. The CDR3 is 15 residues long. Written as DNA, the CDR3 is TGTGCCAGCAGCATACCGGGACGAGAATTCAATGAGCAGTTCTTC. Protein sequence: CASSIPGREFNEQFF.

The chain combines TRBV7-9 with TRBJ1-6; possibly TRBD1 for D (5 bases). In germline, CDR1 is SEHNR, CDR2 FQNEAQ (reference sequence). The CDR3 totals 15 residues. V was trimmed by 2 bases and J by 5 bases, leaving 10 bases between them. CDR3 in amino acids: CASSLTGGNNSPLHF. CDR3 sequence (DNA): TGTGCCAGCAGCTTAACCGGGGGGAATAATTCACCCCTCCACTTT.

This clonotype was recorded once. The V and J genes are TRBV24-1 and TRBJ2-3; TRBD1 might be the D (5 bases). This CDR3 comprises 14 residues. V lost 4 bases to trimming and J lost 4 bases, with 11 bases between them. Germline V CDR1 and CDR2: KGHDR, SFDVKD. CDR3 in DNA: TGTGCCACCAGTGAGGCCAGGGTAGCAGATACGCAGTATTTT. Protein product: CATSEARVADTQYF.

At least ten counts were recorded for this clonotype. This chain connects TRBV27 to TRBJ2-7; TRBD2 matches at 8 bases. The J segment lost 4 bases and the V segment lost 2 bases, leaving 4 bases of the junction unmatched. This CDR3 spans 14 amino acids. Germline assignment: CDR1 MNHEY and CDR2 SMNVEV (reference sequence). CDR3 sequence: CASSLREGNYEQYF. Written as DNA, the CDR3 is TGTGCCAGCAGTTTACGGGAGGGTAATTACGAGCAGTACTTC.

As DNA, the CDR3 is TGTGCCAGCAGTCCTACCGGGACTAGCGGTTCCCAATATTTT. Protein sequence: CASSPTGTSGSQYF. This chain uses TRBV6-4 with TRBJ2-3; 11 bases are a match to TRBD2. The junction had 13 bases not matched to a gene; V was cut back by 5 bases and J by 15 bases. The CDR3 has 14 amino acids. Per the germline V gene, CDR1 is MRHNA and CDR2 is SNTAGT.

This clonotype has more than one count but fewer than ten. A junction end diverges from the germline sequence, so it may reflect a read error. CDR3 amino acids: CASLLRGPGPSGADVLTF. The CDR3 nucleotides read TGTGCCAGCCTCCTCAGGGGGCCCGGTCCTTCTGGGGCCGACGTCCTGACTTTC. The chain recombines TRBV6-5 with TRBJ2-6; 8 nucleotides match TRBD1. CDR3 length: 18 amino acids. Germline CDR1 is MNHEY and CDR2 is SVGAGI.

CDR3 sequence reads: CASSLPTQAKNIQYF. The CDR3 DNA is TGTGCCAGCAGTCTTCCGACCCAAGCCAAAAACATTCAGTACTTC. The chain is built from TRBV28 and TRBJ2-4, with D unresolved. Trimming took 5 bases from V and 0 from J, leaving 11 bases between them. From germline, CDR1 is MDHEN and CDR2 SYDVKM. The CDR3 totals 15 residues. The entire variable domain, with the rest obtained from reference TRBV28 and TRBJ2-4, is as follows: DVKVTQSSRYLVKRTGEKVFLECVQDMDHENMFWYRQDPGLGLRLIYFSYDVKMKEKGDIPEGYSVSREKKERFSLILESASTNQTSMYLCASSLPTQAKNIQYFGAGTRLSVL.

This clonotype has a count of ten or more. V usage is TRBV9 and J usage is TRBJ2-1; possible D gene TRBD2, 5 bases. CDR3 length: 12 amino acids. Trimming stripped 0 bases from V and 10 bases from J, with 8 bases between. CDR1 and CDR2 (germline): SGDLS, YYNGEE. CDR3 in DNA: TGTGCCAGCAGCGTAGGCGGGCCCGAGCAGTTCTTC. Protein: CASSVGGPEQFF.

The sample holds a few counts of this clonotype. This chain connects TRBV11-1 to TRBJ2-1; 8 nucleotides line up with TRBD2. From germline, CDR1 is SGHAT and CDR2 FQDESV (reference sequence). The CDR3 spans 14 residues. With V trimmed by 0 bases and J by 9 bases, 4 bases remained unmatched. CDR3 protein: CASSLAAGDREQFF. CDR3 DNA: TGTGCCAGCAGCTTAGCAGCGGGAGATCGTGAGCAGTTCTTC.

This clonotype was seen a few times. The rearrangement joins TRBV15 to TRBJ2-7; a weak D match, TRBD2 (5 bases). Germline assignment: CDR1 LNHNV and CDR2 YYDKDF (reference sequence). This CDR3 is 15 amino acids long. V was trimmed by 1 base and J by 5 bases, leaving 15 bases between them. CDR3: CATSRGIGRRHEQYF. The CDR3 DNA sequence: TGTGCCACCAGCAGAGGGATAGGGAGACGGCACGAGCAGTACTTC.

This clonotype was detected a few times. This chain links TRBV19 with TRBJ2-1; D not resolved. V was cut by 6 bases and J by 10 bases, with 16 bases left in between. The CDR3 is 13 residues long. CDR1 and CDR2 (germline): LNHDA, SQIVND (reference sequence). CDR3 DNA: TGTGCCAGTAGAAACGGTGGAGTTAGAGAGCAGTTCTTC. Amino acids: CASRNGGVREQFF.

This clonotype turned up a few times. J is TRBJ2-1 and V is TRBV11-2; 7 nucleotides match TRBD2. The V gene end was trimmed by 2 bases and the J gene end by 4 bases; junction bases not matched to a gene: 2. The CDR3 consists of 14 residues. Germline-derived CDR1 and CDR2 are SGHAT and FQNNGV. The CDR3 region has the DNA TGTGCCAGCAGCTTACTAGCGGCTTACAATGAGCAGTTCTTC. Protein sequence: CASSLLAAYNEQFF.

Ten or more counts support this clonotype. This chain's CDR3 is CATSDSGRMDTQYF. The CDR3 DNA reads as TGTGCCACCAGTGACAGCGGGAGGATGGATACGCAGTATTTT. This chain connects TRBV24-1 to TRBJ2-3, with 9 bases identical to TRBD2. The V segment lost 4 bases and the J segment 6 bases; nucleotides outside the gene matches: 4. Germline loops: CDR1 KGHDR, CDR2 SFDVKD. This CDR3 spans 14 amino acids.

The CDR3 DNA is TGTGCCAGCAGCGTGGACGGGAGGACTGAGCAGTTCTTC. Its protein product is CASSVDGRTEQFF. The gene calls are TRBV9 and TRBJ2-1; 7 positions agree with TRBD2. Germline-derived CDR1 and CDR2 are SGDLS and YYNGEE. The CDR3 length is 13 residues. V shed 2 bases and J 9 bases; nucleotides not matched to a gene: 5.

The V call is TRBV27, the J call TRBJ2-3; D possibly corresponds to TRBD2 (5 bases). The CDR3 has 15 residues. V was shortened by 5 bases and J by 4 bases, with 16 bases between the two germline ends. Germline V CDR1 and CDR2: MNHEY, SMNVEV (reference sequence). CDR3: CASSPLMEDPDTQYF. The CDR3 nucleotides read TGTGCCAGCAGTCCCTTGATGGAGGATCCAGATACGCAGTATTTT.

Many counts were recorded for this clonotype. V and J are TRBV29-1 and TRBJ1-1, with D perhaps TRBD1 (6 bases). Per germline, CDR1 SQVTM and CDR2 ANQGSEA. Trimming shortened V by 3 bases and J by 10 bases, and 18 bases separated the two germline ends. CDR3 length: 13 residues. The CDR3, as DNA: TGCAGCGTTGATATCGAACGGGGGGCAGCAGCTTTCTTT. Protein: CSVDIERGAAAFF.

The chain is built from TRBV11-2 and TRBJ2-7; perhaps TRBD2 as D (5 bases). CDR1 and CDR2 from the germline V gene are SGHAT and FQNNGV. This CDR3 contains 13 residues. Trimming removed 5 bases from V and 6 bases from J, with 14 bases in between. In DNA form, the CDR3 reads TGTGCCAGCAGCGTGACTCCCCGGGGCGAGCAGTACTTC. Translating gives CASSVTPRGEQYF. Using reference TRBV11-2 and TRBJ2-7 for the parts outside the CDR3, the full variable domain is EAGVAQSPRYKIIEKRQSVAFWCNPISGHATLYWYQQILGQGPKLLIQFQNNGVVDDSQLPKDRFSAERLKGVDSTLKIQPAKLEDSAVYLCASSVTPRGEQYFGPGTRLTVT.

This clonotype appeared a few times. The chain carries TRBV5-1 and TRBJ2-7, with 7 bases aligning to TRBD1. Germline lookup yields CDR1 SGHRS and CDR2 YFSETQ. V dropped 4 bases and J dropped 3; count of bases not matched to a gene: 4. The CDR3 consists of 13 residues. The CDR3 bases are TGCGCCAGCAGCATGGGACAGTTCTACGAGCAGTACTTC. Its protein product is CASSMGQFYEQYF.